This T cell receptor beta chain was found in a study of shared clonotypes between healthy human individuals. This clone was found once. Germline CDR1 reads LGHNA; CDR2 reads YNFKEQ. The CDR3 length is 15 residues. With 0 bases removed from V and 9 bases from J, the gap between germline ends came to 18 bases. For every subset, genomic DNA was evenly distributed across several immunoSEQ plates. Sequencing used immunoSEQ multiplex PCR; TCRdb keeps in-frame clones, though not all of them. The sample shows a few million clones, approximately 95% of them seen only once. Sample: naive CD4+ T cells from PBMCs. Subset here: CD45RA+ positively selected. This receptor was identified in a man aged 18 to 30 in good health. Some clones in this sample may be carry-over from other donors' samples. This sequence joins TRBV4-2 and TRBJ2-7; a possible D gene is TRBD1 (7 bases). In DNA, the CDR3 is TGTGCCAGCAGCCAAGATGGGGACAGCGGGTCGGTGCAGTACTTC. Protein sequence: CASSQDGDSGSVQYF.